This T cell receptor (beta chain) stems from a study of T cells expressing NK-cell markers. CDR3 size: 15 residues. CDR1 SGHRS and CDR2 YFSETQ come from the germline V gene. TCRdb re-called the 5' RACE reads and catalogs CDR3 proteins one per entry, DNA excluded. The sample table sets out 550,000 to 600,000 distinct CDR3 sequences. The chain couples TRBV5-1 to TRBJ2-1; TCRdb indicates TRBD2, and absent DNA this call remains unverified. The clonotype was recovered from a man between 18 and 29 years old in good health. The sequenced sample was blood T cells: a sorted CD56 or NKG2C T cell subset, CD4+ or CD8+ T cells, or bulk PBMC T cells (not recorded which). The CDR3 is CASSDTSGASNEQFF.